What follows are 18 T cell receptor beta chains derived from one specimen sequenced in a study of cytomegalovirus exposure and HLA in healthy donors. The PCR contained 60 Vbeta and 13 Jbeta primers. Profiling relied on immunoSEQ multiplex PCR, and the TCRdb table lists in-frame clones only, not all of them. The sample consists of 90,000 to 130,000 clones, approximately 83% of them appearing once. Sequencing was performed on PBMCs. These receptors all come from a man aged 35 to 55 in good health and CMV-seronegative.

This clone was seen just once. The CDR3 sequence is CASRPSPGPLHF. CDR3 coding DNA: TGTGCCAGCAGACCCTCCCCGGGACCCCTCCACTTT. This sequence joins TRBV27 and TRBJ1-6; D ambiguous. The germline V gene has CDR1 MNHEY and CDR2 SMNVEV (reference sequence). The CDR3 loop spans 12 amino acids. V was clipped by 6 bases and J by 12 bases, with 12 bases between them.

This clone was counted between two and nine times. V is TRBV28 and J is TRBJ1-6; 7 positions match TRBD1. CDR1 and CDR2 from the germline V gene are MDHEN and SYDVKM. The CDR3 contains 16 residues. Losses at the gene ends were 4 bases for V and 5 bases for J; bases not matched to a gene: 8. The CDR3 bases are TGTGCCAGCAGTTCTAAAACAGGGGTTAATAATTCACCCCTCCACTTT. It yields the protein CASSSKTGVNNSPLHF.

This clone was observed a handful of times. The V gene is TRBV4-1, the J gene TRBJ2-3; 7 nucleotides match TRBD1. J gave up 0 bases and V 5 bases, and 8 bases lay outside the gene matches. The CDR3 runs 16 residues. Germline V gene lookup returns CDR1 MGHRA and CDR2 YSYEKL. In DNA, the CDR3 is TGCGCCAGCAGCTCCCCGACAGGGATAAGCACAGATACGCAGTATTTT. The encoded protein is CASSSPTGISTDTQYF.

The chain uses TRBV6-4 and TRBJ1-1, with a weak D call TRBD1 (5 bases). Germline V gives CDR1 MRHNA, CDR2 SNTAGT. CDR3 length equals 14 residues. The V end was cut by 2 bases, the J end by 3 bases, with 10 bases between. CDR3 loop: CASSDGRGDTEAFF. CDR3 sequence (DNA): TGTGCCAGCAGTGACGGGAGGGGAGACACTGAAGCTTTCTTT.

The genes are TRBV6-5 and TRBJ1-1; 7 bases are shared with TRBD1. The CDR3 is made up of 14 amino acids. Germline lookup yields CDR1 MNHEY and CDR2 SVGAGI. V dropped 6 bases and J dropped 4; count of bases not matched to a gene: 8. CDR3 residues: CASRNRGLGTEAFF. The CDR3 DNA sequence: TGTGCCAGCAGAAACAGGGGCCTTGGCACTGAAGCTTTCTTT.

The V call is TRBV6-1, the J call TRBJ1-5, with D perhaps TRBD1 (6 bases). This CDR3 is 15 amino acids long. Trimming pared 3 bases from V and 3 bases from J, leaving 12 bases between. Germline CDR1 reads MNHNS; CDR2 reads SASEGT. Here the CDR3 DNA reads TGTGCCAGCAGTGAGGCCAGGGGTAACAATCAGCCCCAGCATTTT. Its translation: CASSEARGNNQPQHF.

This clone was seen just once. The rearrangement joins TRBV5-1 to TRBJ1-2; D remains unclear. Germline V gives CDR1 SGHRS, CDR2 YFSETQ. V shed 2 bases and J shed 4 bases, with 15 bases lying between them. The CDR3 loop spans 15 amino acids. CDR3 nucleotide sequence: TGCGCCAGCAGCTTTGGAGGGCAGATTAGCTATGGCTACACCTTC. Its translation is CASSFGGQISYGYTF.

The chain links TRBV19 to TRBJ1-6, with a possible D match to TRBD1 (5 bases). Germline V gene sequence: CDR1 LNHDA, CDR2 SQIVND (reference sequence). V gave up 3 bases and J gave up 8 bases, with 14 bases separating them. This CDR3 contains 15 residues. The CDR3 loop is CASSIVGQGDSPLHF. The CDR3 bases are TGTGCCAGTAGTATTGTTGGGCAGGGTGATTCACCCCTCCACTTT.

The CDR3 region has the DNA TGTGCCAGCAGCCGCTCCGGGACAACGTCTGGAAACACCATATATTTT. As protein: CASSRSGTTSGNTIYF. The chain has TRBV14 and TRBJ1-3; a weak D match, TRBD1 (6 bases). The CDR3 spans 16 residues. Germline assignment: CDR1 SGHDN and CDR2 FVKESK. Trimming removed 4 bases at V and 1 base at J, with 14 bases between.

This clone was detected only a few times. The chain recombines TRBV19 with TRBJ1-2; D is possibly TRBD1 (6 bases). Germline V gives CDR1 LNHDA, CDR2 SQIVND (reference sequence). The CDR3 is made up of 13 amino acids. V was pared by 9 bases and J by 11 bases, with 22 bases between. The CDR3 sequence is CASQEGGWKGYTF. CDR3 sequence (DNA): TGTGCCAGCCAGGAAGGGGGTTGGAAAGGATACACCTTC.

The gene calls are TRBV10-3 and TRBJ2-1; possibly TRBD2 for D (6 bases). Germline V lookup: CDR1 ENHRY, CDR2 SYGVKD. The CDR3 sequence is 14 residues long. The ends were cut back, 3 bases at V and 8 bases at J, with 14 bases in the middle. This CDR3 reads CAISEGLPGDEQFF. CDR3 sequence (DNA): TGTGCCATCAGTGAAGGACTACCCGGGGATGAGCAGTTCTTC.

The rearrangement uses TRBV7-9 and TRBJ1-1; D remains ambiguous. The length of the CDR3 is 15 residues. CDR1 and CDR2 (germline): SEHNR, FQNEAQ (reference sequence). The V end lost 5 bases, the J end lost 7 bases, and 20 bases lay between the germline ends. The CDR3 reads CASSMSQKTYGEAFF. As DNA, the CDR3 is TGTGCCAGCAGCATGTCCCAAAAAACTTATGGTGAAGCTTTCTTT.

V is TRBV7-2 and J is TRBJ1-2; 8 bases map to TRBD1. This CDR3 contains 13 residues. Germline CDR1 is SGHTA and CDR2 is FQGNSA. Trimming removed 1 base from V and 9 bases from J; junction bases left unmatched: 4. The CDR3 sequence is CASSLGQGARYTF. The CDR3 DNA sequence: TGTGCCAGCAGCTTAGGTCAGGGGGCGCGCTACACCTTC.

The CDR3 sequence: CSVEVQRGGAYEQYF. The DNA of the CDR3 is TGCAGCGTTGAAGTGCAGAGAGGGGGGGCTTACGAGCAGTACTTC. The chain employs TRBV29-1 and TRBJ2-7, with D possibly being TRBD2 (7 bases). Germline assignment: CDR1 SQVTM and CDR2 ANQGSEA. Trimming shortened V by 1 base and J by 4 bases, and 17 bases separated the two germline ends. The CDR3 covers 15 residues.

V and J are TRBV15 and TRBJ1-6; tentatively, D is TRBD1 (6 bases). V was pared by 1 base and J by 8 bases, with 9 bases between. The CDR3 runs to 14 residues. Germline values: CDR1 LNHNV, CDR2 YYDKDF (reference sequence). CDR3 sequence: CATSRAQGHSPLHF. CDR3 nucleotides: TGTGCCACCAGCAGAGCTCAGGGGCATTCACCCCTCCACTTT.

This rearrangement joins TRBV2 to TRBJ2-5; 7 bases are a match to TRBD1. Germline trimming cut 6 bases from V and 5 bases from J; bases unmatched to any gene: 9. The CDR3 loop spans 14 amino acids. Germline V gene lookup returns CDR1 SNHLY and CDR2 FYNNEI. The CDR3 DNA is TGTGCCAGCAGCTTGACAGGGCCCAGGGAGACCCAGTACTTC. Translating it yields CASSLTGPRETQYF. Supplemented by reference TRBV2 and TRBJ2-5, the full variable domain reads EPEVTQTPSHQVTQMGQEVILRCVPISNHLYFYWYRQILGQKVEFLVSFYNNEISEKSEIFDDQFSVERPDGSNFTLKIRSTKLEDSAMYFCASSLTGPRETQYFGPGTRLLVL.

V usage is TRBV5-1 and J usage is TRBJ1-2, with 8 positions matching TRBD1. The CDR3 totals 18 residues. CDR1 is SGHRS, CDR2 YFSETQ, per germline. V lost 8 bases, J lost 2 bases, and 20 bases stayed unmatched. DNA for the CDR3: TGCGCCAGTACCGCCGGGGACAGGATACCTATAACGAACTATGGCTACACCTTC. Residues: CASTAGDRIPITNYGYTF.

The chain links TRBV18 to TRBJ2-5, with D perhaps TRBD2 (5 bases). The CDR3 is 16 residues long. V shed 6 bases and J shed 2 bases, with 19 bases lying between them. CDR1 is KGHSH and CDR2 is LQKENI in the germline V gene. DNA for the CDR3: TGTGCCAGCTCCCTCGACCACTCCAGAGGGCAAGAGACCCAGTACTTC. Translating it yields CASSLDHSRGQETQYF.